This TCR beta chain came from a study of tumor and adjacent non-tumor tissue in lung cancer. Study-wide points: In normal lung, the top 100 clones were significantly more dominant than in tumor.

TCRbeta libraries were built with three rounds of nested PCR, modified from ARM-PCR. TCRdb used MiXCR to reprocess the multiplex PCR reads, holding one entry per CDR3 protein. The sample gives about 90,000 distinct CDR3 sequences, 75% to 85% of which show up once; 20% to 25% is in the top ten. With regard to this clonotype: Its specificity is unknown. One junction end disagrees with the germline gene, perhaps due to a read error.

This sample's RNA came from whole unsorted tissue. Distant lung tissue was collected more than 3 cm away from the tumor edge. The V gene's germline CDR1 is LGHNA and CDR2 YNFKEQ. CDR3 length equals 16 residues. The receptor comes from a woman between 50 and 59 years old with non-small cell lung cancer. The sequenced sample consisted of distant non-tumor lung tissue. The rearrangement links TRBV4-2 to TRBJ2-1; D is undetermined. This chain's CDR3 is CTSSRGLVKYNNKQFF. In DNA form, the CDR3 reads TGTACCAGCAGCCGAGGTTTAGTGAAATACAACAATAAGCAGTTCTTC.